The rows below give T cell receptor beta chains drawn from one sample of a study of blood T cell repertoires in COVID-19. Some clones are missing from TCRdb's copy, which holds only in-frame ones; the method was immunoSEQ multiplex PCR. This sample has more than 200,000 clones, with 80% to 90% found just once. The sequenced sample consisted of PBMCs or T cells enriched from blood (not recorded which). The source of these receptors is a man aged 40-55 years who had recovered from COVID-19. Both conserved end residues are part of each CDR3.

V: TRBV6-4; length: 17; CDR3: CASSDSEREESSYEQYF
V: TRBV6-2/TRBV6-3; length: 14; CDR3: CASSYQGAGQPQHF
V: TRBV6-1; length: 13; CDR3: CASSGAGGYEQYF
V: TRBV9; length: 15; CDR3: CASSVSGGPNNEQFF
V: TRBV2; length: 15; CDR3: CASSVTGALNTEAFF
V: TRBV18; length: 14; CDR3: CASSHGDSNQPQHF
V: TRBV11-3; length: 14; CDR3: CASSRDRTNNEQFF
V: TRBV6-1; length: 14; CDR3: CASSDGQEVYGYTF
V: TRBV2; length: 14; CDR3: CASSAGTIPYEQYF
V: TRBV28; length: 15; CDR3: CASSRPGQGYGGYTF
V: TRBV18; length: 14; CDR3: CASSPGQDQETQYF
V: TRBV25-1; length: 16; CDR3: CASSAQGGAMNTEAFF
V: TRBV5-8; length: 15; CDR3: CASSFSGTGYQPQHF
V: TRBV10-3; length: 16; CDR3: CAISPVGGGSGNTIYF
V: TRBV4-1; length: 14; CDR3: CASSPLGVNYEQYF
V: TRBV7-2; length: 14; CDR3: CASSPDRVSGELFF
V: TRBV27; length: 13; CDR3: CASSLGQGRPQHF
V: TRBV18; length: 16; CDR3: CASSPPGGRGNQPQHF
V: TRBV21-1; length: 16; CDR3: CASKQSSDRGEQPQHF
V: TRBV7-8; length: 12; CDR3: CATGENTGELFF
V: TRBV5-1; length: 15; CDR3: CASSQGHNLNTEAFF
V: TRBV5-6; length: 14; CDR3: CASSKTRADSPLHF
V: TRBV29-1; length: 15; CDR3: CSAMGQDPWGYEQYF
V: TRBV18; length: 14; CDR3: CASSPLPGNQPQHF
V: TRBV6-2/TRBV6-3; length: 14; CDR3: CASSSTLAGHEQYF
V: TRBV7-3; length: 17; CDR3: CASSLSPGQGGSYEQYF